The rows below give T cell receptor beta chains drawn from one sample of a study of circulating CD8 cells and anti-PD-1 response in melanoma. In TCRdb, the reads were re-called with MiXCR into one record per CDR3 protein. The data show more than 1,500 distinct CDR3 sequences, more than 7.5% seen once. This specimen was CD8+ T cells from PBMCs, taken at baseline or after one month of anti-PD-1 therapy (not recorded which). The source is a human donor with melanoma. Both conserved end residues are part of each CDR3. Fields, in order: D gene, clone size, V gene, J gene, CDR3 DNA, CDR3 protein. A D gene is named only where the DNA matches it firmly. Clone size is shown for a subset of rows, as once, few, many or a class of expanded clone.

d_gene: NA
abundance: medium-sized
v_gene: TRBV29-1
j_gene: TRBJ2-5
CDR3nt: TGCAGCGTTGTTTTGGGGACCGGGTTCGAGACCCAGTACTTC
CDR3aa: CSVVLGTGFETQYF

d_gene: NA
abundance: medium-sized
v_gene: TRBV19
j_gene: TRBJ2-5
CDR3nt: TGTGCCAGTAGCGGTCACGAGACCCAGTACTTC
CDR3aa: CASSGHETQYF

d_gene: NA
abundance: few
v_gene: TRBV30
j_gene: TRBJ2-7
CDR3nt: TGTGCCTGGAGTGTAGCGGAGGGGGCCTACGAGCAGTACTTC
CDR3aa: CAWSVAEGAYEQYF

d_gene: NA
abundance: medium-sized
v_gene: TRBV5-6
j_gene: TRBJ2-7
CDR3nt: TGTGCCAGCAGTCCCGGACAGACCTACGAGCAGTACTTC
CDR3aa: CASSPGQTYEQYF

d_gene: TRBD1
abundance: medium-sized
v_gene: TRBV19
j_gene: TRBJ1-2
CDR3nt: TGTGCCACCCGAGTGGGACAGGGCTATGGCTACACCTTC
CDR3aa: CATRVGQGYGYTF

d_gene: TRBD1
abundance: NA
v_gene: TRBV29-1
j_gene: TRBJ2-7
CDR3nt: TGCAGCGCCGGGACAGGGACCTACGAGCAGTACTTC
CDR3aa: CSAGTGTYEQYF

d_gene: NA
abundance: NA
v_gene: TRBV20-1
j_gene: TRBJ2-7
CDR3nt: TGCAGTGCTAGAGATGGTGTCCAGGGCTACGAGCAGTACTTC
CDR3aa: CSARDGVQGYEQYF

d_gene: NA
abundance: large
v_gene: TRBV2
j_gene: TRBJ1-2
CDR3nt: TGTGCCAGCAGTGAAGGCAGGGAAGGCTACACCTTC
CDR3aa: CASSEGREGYTF

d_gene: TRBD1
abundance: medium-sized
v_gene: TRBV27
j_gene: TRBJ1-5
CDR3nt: TGTGCCAGCAGTCTGGGACAGAACGGGGCCCAGCATTTT
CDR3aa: CASSLGQNGAQHF

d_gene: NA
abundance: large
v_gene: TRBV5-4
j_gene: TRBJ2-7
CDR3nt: TGTGCCAGCAGCCAAGGCCCCTCGGGGTCCTACGAGCAGTACTTC
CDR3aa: CASSQGPSGSYEQYF

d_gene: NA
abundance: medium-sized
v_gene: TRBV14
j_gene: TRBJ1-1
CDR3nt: TGTGCCAGCAGCCAAGGGGGGGACCCCACTGAAGCTTTCTTT
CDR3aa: CASSQGGDPTEAFF

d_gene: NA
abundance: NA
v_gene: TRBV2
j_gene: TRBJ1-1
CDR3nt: TGTGCCAGCAGTGAAGAGTTTGGCAGGGGGAACACTGAAGCTTTCTTT
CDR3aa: CASSEEFGRGNTEAFF

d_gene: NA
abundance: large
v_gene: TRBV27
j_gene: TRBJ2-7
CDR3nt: TGTGCCAGCTCATGGGGAGGGGGCAGCATATACGAGCAGTACTTC
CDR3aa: CASSWGGGSIYEQYF

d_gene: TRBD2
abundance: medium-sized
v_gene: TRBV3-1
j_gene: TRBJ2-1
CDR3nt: TGTGCCAGCAGCCGGACTAGCGGGGGGGCTGGGGAGCAGTTCTTC
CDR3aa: CASSRTSGGAGEQFF

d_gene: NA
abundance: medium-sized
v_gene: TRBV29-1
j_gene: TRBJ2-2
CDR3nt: TGCAGCGTCGGTTCAGACTTCACCGGGGAGCTGTTTTTT
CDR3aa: CSVGSDFTGELFF

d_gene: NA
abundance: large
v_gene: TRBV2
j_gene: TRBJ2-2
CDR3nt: TGTGCCAGCATCCCCCCGGAGGGGGCTCTTTACACCGGGGAGCTGTTTTTT
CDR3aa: CASIPPEGALYTGELFF

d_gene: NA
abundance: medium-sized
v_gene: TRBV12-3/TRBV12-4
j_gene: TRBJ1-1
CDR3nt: TGTGCCAGCAGTTTAGTGGTAGGGCCGAACACTGAAGCTTTCTTT
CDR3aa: CASSLVVGPNTEAFF

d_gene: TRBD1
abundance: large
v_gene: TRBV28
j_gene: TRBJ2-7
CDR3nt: TGTGCCAGCAGGGATACCGGGACAGGATTCTACGAGCAGTACTTC
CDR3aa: CASRDTGTGFYEQYF

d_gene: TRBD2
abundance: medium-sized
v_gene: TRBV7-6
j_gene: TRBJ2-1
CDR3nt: TGTGCCAGCAGCTTAGAAGCTAGCGGGGGGTTGCAGCAGTTCTTC
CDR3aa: CASSLEASGGLQQFF

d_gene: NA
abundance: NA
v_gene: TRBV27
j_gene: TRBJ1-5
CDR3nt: TGTGCCAGCAGTTTATCGGCTAATCAGCCCCAGCATTTT
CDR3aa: CASSLSANQPQHF

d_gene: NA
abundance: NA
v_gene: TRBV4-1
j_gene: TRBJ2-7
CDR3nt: TGCGCCAGCAGCCAAGACGGGACCTGGCGGACTGACGAGCAGTACTTC
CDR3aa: CASSQDGTWRTDEQYF

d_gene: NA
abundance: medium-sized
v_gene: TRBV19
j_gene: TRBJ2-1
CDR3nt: TGTGCCAGTAGTATTGGTAACAATGAGCAGTTCTTC
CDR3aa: CASSIGNNEQFF

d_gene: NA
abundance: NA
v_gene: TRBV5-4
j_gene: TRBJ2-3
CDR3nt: TGTGCCAGCAGCTCCGAGTACGGGACAGATACGCAGTATTTT
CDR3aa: CASSSEYGTDTQYF

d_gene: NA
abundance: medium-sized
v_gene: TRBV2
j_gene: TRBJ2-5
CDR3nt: TGTGCCAGCAGTGAGTTTGAAGAACAAGAGACCCAGTACTTC
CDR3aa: CASSEFEEQETQYF

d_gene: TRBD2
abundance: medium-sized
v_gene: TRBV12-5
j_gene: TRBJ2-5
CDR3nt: TGTGCTAGTGGTTTGGTTTCGTTTAGCGGGGAAGAGACCCAGTACTTC
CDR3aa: CASGLVSFSGEETQYF

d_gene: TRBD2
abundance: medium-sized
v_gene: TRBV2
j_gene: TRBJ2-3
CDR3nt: TGTGCCAGCATTGATGAGCGGGGGGGACCGGGTACGCAGTATTTT
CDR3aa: CASIDERGGPGTQYF

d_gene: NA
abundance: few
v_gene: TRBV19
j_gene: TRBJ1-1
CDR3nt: TGTGCCAGTACCCCAGGGAGTGATGAAGCTTTCTTT
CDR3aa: CASTPGSDEAFF

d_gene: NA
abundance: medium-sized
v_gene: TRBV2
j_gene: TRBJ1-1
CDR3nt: TGTGCCAGCAGTGACCCCAGTCAGCTGGCTTTCTTT
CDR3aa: CASSDPSQLAFF

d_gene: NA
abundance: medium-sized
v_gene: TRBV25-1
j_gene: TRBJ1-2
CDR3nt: TGTGCCAGCAGTGAGGGGATAGCCTATGGCTACACCTTC
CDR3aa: CASSEGIAYGYTF

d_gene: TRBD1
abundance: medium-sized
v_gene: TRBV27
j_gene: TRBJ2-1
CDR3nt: TGTGCCAGCAGTCCGACGACAGGGGTGTCTTACAATGAGCAGTTCTTC
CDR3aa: CASSPTTGVSYNEQFF

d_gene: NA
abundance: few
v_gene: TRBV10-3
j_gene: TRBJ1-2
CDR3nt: TGTGCCATCAGTGAGTCGCAGGGATTTGATGGCTACACCTTC
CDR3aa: CAISESQGFDGYTF

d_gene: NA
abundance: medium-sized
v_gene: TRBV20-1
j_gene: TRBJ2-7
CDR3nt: TGCAGTGCTAGAGTTGTCAGCGGGTACGAGCAGTACTTC
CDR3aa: CSARVVSGYEQYF

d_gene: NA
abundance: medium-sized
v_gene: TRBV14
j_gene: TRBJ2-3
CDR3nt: TGTGCCAGCAGCCTGCGGGACCCCACAGATACGCAGTATTTT
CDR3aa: CASSLRDPTDTQYF

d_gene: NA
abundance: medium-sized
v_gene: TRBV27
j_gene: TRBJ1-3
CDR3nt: TGTGCCAGCAAAGCCGACAGGTTCTCTGGAAACACCATATATTTT
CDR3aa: CASKADRFSGNTIYF

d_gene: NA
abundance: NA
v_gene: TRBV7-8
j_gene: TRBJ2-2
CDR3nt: TGTGCCAGCAGCTTAGTTAACTTGGGGCTGTTTTTT
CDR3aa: CASSLVNLGLFF

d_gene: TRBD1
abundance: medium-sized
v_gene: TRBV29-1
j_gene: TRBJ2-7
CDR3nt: TGCAGCGTTGAGGGACAGGGGTTCCACGAGCAGTACTTC
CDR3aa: CSVEGQGFHEQYF

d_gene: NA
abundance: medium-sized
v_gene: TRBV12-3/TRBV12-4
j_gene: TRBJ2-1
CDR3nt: TGTGCCAGCAGTGTGCAGGGGGGCTCCTACAATGAGCAGTTCTTC
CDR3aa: CASSVQGGSYNEQFF

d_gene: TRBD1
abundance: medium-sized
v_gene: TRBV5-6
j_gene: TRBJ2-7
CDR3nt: TGTGCCAGCAGCCAGGGACAGACCTACGAGCAGTACTTC
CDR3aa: CASSQGQTYEQYF

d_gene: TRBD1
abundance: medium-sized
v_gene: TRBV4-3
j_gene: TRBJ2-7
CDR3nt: TGCGCCAGCAGCCAAGACTTTTCGGGACAGAGCTACGAGCAGTATTTC
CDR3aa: CASSQDFSGQSYEQYF

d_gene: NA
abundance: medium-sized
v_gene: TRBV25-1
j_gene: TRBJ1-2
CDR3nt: TGTGCCAGCAGTGAAGTCGGGGGAGCGAACTATGGCTACACCTTC
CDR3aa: CASSEVGGANYGYTF

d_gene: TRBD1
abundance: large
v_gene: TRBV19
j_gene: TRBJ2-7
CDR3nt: TGTGCCAGCCAGGGGGCCCAAATGGGCGAGCAGTACTTC
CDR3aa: CASQGAQMGEQYF

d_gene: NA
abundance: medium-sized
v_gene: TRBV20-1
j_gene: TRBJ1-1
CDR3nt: TGCAGTGCTAGAGACGGGGCGTTGGAAGCTTTCTTT
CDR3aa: CSARDGALEAFF

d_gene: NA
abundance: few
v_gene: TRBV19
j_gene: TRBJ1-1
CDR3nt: TGTGCCATAAGGCAGGGCGCCGGCATTGAAGCTTTCTTT
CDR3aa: CAIRQGAGIEAFF

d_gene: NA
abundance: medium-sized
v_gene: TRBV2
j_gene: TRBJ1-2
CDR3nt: TGTGCCAGCAGTGAAGTAATGCTCAGGGTGGATAGTGGCTACACCTTC
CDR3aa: CASSEVMLRVDSGYTF

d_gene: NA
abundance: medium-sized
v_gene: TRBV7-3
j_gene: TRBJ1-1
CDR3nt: TGTGCCAGCAGCACCGGGACATCGAACACTGAAGCTTTCTTT
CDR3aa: CASSTGTSNTEAFF

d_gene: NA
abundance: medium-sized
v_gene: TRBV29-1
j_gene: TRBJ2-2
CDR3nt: TGCAGCGTCACGCTAGAGGCCGGGGAGCTGTTTTTT
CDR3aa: CSVTLEAGELFF

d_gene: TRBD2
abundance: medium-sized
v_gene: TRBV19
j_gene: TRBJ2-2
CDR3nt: TGTGCCAGTAGTATCGATGGCGGGGGGAACACCGGGGAGCTGTTTTTT
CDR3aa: CASSIDGGGNTGELFF

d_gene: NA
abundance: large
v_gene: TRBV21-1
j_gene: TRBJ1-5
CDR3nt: TGTGCCAGCAGCGGGCAGGGCGATCAGCCCCAGCATTTT
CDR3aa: CASSGQGDQPQHF

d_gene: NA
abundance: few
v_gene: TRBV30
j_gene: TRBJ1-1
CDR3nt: TGTGCCTGGATTGACCTCGAAGCAGGCACTGAAGCTTTCTTT
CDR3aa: CAWIDLEAGTEAFF

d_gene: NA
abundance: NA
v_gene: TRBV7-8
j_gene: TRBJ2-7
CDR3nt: TGTGCCAGCAGCTCCCCCTCCCCAGGGGAAAAAGGATACGAGCAGTACTTC
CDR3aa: CASSSPSPGEKGYEQYF